Included here is one TCR beta chain sequence, with context. Its specificity is not known. These data come from a study of cytomegalovirus exposure and HLA in healthy donors. V dropped 4 bases and J dropped 4; count of bases not matched to a gene: 6. Looked up from germline, CDR1 is LGHNA and CDR2 is YNFKEQ. This CDR3 contains 16 residues. Study-wide points: A later analysis found that most CMV-associated TCR beta chains appeared HLA-restricted.

Researchers ran the PCR with 60 Vbeta and 13 Jbeta primers. The table came from immunoSEQ multiplex PCR; TCRdb's copy has only in-frame clones and leaves some out. Here the sample spans 250,000 to 300,000 clones, about four fifths being singletons. The receptor comes from a woman between 35 and 50 years old in good health and CMV-seropositive. Source material: PBMCs. The chain is built from TRBV4-2 and TRBJ2-1; 11 positions agree with TRBD2. This chain's CDR3 is CASSPSLAGGYNEQFF. Written as DNA, the CDR3 is TGTGCCAGCAGCCCAAGTCTAGCGGGAGGATACAATGAGCAGTTCTTC.